This entry lists 8 T cell receptor beta chains sequenced from one sample in a study of neurological immune-mediated disorders. Each CDR3 protein gets one entry after TCRdb re-called the 5' RACE reads with MiXCR. The sample has some 66,000 distinct CDR3 sequences; approximately 4.1% are singletons. The sequencing input was PBMCs. Receptors originate from a man aged 45 to 65 with multiple sclerosis.

This clonotype was counted many times. The chain uses TRBV6-1 and TRBJ1-1; tentatively, D is TRBD1 (5 bases). The V gene's germline CDR1 is MNHNS and CDR2 SASEGT. Trimming stripped 3 bases from V and 0 bases from J, with 11 bases between. The CDR3 is 15 residues long. CDR3 bases: TGTGCCAGCAGTGACGGACATCACATGAACACTGAAGCTTTCTTT. Protein product: CASSDGHHMNTEAFF.

The rearrangement uses TRBV5-1 and TRBJ1-1; tentatively, D is TRBD1 (5 bases). Trimming cost V 2 bases and J 5 bases, with 16 bases left between them. Looked up from germline, CDR1 is SGHRS and CDR2 is YFSETQ. The CDR3 runs to 15 residues. The CDR3 bases are TGCGCCAGCAGCTTATGGGGGGGAACGGGAACTGAAGCTTTCTTT. Translating gives CASSLWGGTGTEAFF.

This clonotype was counted at least ten times. V gene TRBV9 combines with J gene TRBJ1-5; 8 bases map to TRBD1. V gave up 3 bases and J gave up 7 bases; unmatched junction bases: 6. The germline V gene has CDR1 SGDLS and CDR2 YYNGEE. The CDR3 has 14 residues. The chain's CDR3 is CASSAGQGGQPQHF. CDR3 nucleotide sequence: TGTGCCAGCAGCGCCGGACAGGGTGGACAGCCCCAGCATTTT.

This rearrangement joins TRBV5-1 to TRBJ2-3; TRBD1 matches at 7 bases. V lost 0 bases, J lost 4 bases, and 2 bases stayed unmatched. CDR3 length equals 14 residues. The germline V gene has CDR1 SGHRS and CDR2 YFSETQ. DNA for the CDR3: TGCGCCAGCAGCTTGGCCAGGGGGTCAGATACGCAGTATTTT. Translating it yields CASSLARGSDTQYF.

This clonotype was picked up many times. This chain links TRBV12-3 or TRBV12-4 with TRBJ2-3, with D perhaps TRBD2 (6 bases). V lost 2 bases and J lost 4, with 13 bases in between. The CDR3 loop spans 15 amino acids. The DNA of the CDR3 is TGTGCCAGCAGTTTAAGGGAAACGGGGGCAGATACGCAGTATTTT. Translated: CASSLRETGADTQYF.

This clonotype was counted ten times or more. The chain employs TRBV12-3 or TRBV12-4 and TRBJ1-1; 9 nucleotides line up with TRBD1. The J segment lost 1 base and the V segment lost 5 bases, leaving 8 bases of the junction unmatched. The CDR3 extends over 16 amino acids. The CDR3 DNA is TGTGCCAGCAGTCCCCTTTGGACAGGGGAGAACACTGAAGCTTTCTTT. This gives the protein CASSPLWTGENTEAFF.

This clonotype has at least ten counts. This chain uses TRBV20-1 with TRBJ1-4, with TRBD1 matching over 9 bases. The junction had 6 bases not matched to a gene; V was cut back by 0 bases and J by 7 bases. Germline loops: CDR1 DFQATT, CDR2 SNEGSKA (reference sequence). This CDR3 region has 15 residues. The CDR3 region has the DNA TGCAGTGCTAGAGATGGGGACAGGGACGGTGAAAAACTGTTTTTT. Translated, it gives CSARDGDRDGEKLFF.

This clonotype was recorded many times. The chain employs TRBV7-2 and TRBJ1-2; no clear D gene. Per germline, CDR1 SGHTA and CDR2 FQGNSA. This CDR3 region has 15 residues. Trimming removed 1 base at V and 0 bases at J, with 9 bases between. The CDR3: CASSLGQEPNYGYTF. CDR3 nucleotides: TGTGCCAGCAGCTTAGGCCAGGAGCCTAACTATGGCTACACCTTC. Filled out from reference TRBV7-2 and TRBJ1-2, the complete variable domain reads GAGVSQSPSNKVTEKGKDVELRCDPISGHTALYWYRQSLGQGLEFLIYFQGNSAPDKSGLPSDRFSAERTGGSVSTLTIQRTQQEDSAVYLCASSLGQEPNYGYTFGSGTRLTVV.